This is a list of T cell receptor beta chains from one sample in a study of cytomegalovirus exposure and HLA in healthy donors. Data came from immunoSEQ multiplex PCR; TCRdb stores just in-frame clones and leaves some out. The sample shows around 100,000 clones, about 68% of them seen only once. The sample comprised PBMCs. These receptors all come from a man aged 30-40 years in good health and CMV-seropositive. Each CDR3 is given with its conserved first and last residue. The order of the fields is J gene, clone size, CDR3 length, D gene, V gene, CDR3 DNA, CDR3 protein. D genes are given only for firm matches. Only some rows state a clone size, as once, few, many or a class for expanded clones.

TRBJ2-5	few	16	TRBD2	TRBV7-3	TGTGCCAGCAGCTTAAATCCCCTAGCGGGCCAAGAGACCCAGTACTTC	CASSLNPLAGQETQYF
TRBJ1-4	.	13	.	TRBV5-6	TGTGCCAGCACCTGGGGGCTCGGCGAAAAACTGTTTTTT	CASTWGLGEKLFF
TRBJ2-3	.	16	.	TRBV18	TGTGCCAGCTCACCATTCCGGGACACCTACACAGATACGCAGTATTTT	CASSPFRDTYTDTQYF
TRBJ1-1	.	14	.	TRBV18	TGTGCCAGCTCACCCGCGGGGGTCGACACTGAAGCTTTCTTT	CASSPAGVDTEAFF
TRBJ1-5	.	15	.	TRBV18	TGTGCCAGCTCACCACGCGGCAGGGAACTTCAGCCCCAGCATTTT	CASSPRGRELQPQHF
TRBJ2-2	.	16	.	TRBV7-9	TGTGCCAGCAGCTATGATCAGGGTCCTATCACCGGGGAGCTGTTTTTT	CASSYDQGPITGELFF
TRBJ1-1	.	17	.	TRBV9	TGTGCCAGCAGGTCGGGGTGGGGAGGACCCCCGAACACTGAAGCTTTCTTT	CASRSGWGGPPNTEAFF
TRBJ1-1	once	15	.	TRBV6-5	TGTGCCAGCAGTCCACCGGTCGGGGGTATCGCTGAAGCTTTCTTT	CASSPPVGGIAEAFF
TRBJ1-4	few	16	.	TRBV7-8	TGTGCCAGCAGCCTCAAACGACAGCTTCGGACTGAAAAACTGTTTTTT	CASSLKRQLRTEKLFF
TRBJ2-7	.	14	TRBD1	TRBV5-1	TGCGCCAGCAGCCCGGGGACAGGGGGATACGAGCAGTACTTC	CASSPGTGGYEQYF
TRBJ1-1	.	14	.	TRBV10-3	TGTGCCATCAGGAGACAGACGTCCGGGACTGAAGCTTTCTTT	CAIRRQTSGTEAFF
TRBJ2-7	.	14	.	TRBV7-2	TGTGCCAGCAGCTTACAGGGGAGCTCCTACGAGCAGTACTTC	CASSLQGSSYEQYF
TRBJ1-4	.	16	.	TRBV15	TGTGCCACCAGCCCCCCGGGGACTCGGACGAATGAAAAACTGTTTTTT	CATSPPGTRTNEKLFF
TRBJ1-6	.	14	TRBD1	TRBV7-2	TGTGCCAGCAGCCTTAGGACAGGCATGGAACCCCTCCACTTT	CASSLRTGMEPLHF
TRBJ1-4	.	14	.	TRBV6-1	TGTGCCAGCGCACAGGGAACAACTAATGAAAAACTGTTTTTT	CASAQGTTNEKLFF
TRBJ2-3	.	14	.	TRBV6-5	TGTGCCAGCTCGGCAGGCCTGGCGATGAATACGCAGTATTTT	CASSAGLAMNTQYF
TRBJ1-1	few	12	.	TRBV6-1	TGTGCCAGCAGTGAAATCAGCGGGGAAGCTTTCTTT	CASSEISGEAFF